This TCR beta chain was profiled in a study of identical twins (TCRdb year 2016). As for the study more broadly: The study deep-sequenced TCR alpha and beta repertoires from monozygotic twins, unrelated adults of various ages and cord blood to test whether fetal clonotypes persist. Replicate twin experiments were performed at different times using different library preparation protocols to rule out contamination.

The CDR3 holds 16 amino acids from the cysteine to the phenylalanine. Of the read, only the CDR3 DNA is kept; its 48 bases are in frame from base 1. V and J are truncated by 0 bases and 1 base respectively, leaving an intervening sequence of 12 bases. The germline V gene sets CDR1 to SGHRS and CDR2 to YFSETQ. Results the study describes overall, beyond this receptor: Out-of-frame TCR alpha sharing in monozygotic twins was systematically underestimated by recombination models, whereas sharing between unrelated individuals was in agreement with the recombination models. Zero-insertion analyses could be partly confounded by invariant T cells such as MAIT and iNKT, although diverse VJ usage argued against such confounding for most clonotypes. Out-of-frame TCR alpha sequences shared between twins showed an excess of low generation-probability sequences compared with coincidental sharing between unrelated individuals. Abundant cord blood beta clonotypes carried fewer insertions; young adult naive repertoires showed a weaker similar trend, while memory repertoires showed none. Because the same donors could not be followed over many years, conclusions were based on cross-sectional statistical analysis. A weaker excess of twin sharing was found in beta out-of-frame sequences because the signal-to-noise ratio was lowered by fewer shared sequences.

There are many counts of this clonotype. It lacks a known antigen. Base qualities are not provided; no much larger clone lies one nucleotide away. Every donor was a healthy Caucasian. Three pairs of female monozygotic twins, all aged 18 to 29 years, were included in the twin cohort. The RNA used for TCR libraries was isolated from peripheral blood mononuclear cells. Library generation was performed with 5' RACE. TCRdb lists the instrument as Illumina HiSeq 2000. Template switching introduced a universal primer binding site; the final cDNA contained a unique molecular identifier, enabling accurate counting of TCR cDNA molecules. Specific primers in the conserved constant-segment region were used to synthesize first-strand cDNA for the TCR alpha and beta chains. To control for contamination, every cDNA library carried two barcodes: a SMART-Mk sample barcode plus Illumina barcodes. TruSeq adapter sequences, together with Illumina sample barcodes, were added in two successive PCR steps. TCR alpha and beta cDNA libraries were sequenced on the Illumina HiSeq platform with custom primers. Processing in the source paper ran as follows. Raw reads were processed with MiGEC to extract unique molecular identifiers, and MiXCR was used to determine CDR3 positions. Recombination models were inferred per individual with the repgenHMM and IGoR tools using an EM algorithm. Shared clonotype analysis was performed with the tcR package in R, normalizing sharing by the product of cloneset sizes. To study raw recombination free of thymic and clonal selection effects, out-of-frame nonproductive sequences were analyzed. TCRdb handled the public reads itself, with Q25 trimming in fastp and clone calling in MiXCR, and kept productive beta chains. One record per CDR3 amino acid sequence lists the most common genes and DNA. In this record, the V and J calls reflect TCRdb's handling and not the investigators' own analysis. The sample has about 690,000 distinct CDR3 sequences on record, 21% of them singletons. Of the sample, over 4% falls within the top ten clones.

These sequences were also reported in another study, on T cells expressing NK-cell markers. Taken from the second paper: About eight donors provided sorted CD3+CD56+NKG2C+, CD3+CD56+NKG2C- and CD3+CD56-NKG2C+ T-cell subsets, whose TCR beta-chain repertoires were profiled. Seven of the eight sequenced donors were HCMV-seropositive and one was HCMV-seronegative. In several experiments an anti-gammadeltaTCR antibody was added to restrict sorting to alphabetaTCR-expressing T cells. In five to seven donors, the dominant CD3+CD56+NKG2C+ clonotypes were among the top 10 CD8+ clonotypes and accounted for roughly 1.0-8% of CD8+ T cells. Those dominant clonotypes were again the most abundant among CD3+CD56-NKG2C+ cells in a few donors, at roughly 25-65%. It remained unclear whether the expanded NKG2C-expressing T cell clones were specific for HCMV antigens. All eight donors whose samples were sequenced were randomly selected healthy volunteers, three of them men and five women. HCMV-specific IgG was detected in serum with a commercial ELISA kit to determine HCMV serostatus. Bulk peripheral blood T-cell repertoires were additionally sequenced from unsorted PBMC for over five donors. MIGEC was used to demultiplex reads and group the reads by UMI, and MiTCR was used to assemble and quantify clonotypes. Only TCR cDNA sequences supported by at least two reads were kept to exclude erroneous sequences. Downstream repertoire analysis used the tcR package, and clonotypes were matched across fractions by CDR3 nucleotide sequence plus V segment. Antigen specificity was annotated against VDJdb with VDJmatch, allowing one amino acid substitution in CDR3.

The TCR comes from a young woman in good health. The chain is encoded by TRBV5-1 joined to TRBJ2-3; matching of 5 bases hints at TRBD2 as the D gene. The specimen sequenced was PBMCs. CDR3 protein: CASSLALVRGTDTQYF. DNA sequence: TGCGCCAGCAGCTTGGCCCTAGTGAGGGGCACAGATACGCAGTATTTT.